The subject of this entry is one T cell receptor (beta chain). Its antigen remains unidentified. The source of the sample is a study of T cell responses to AZD1222 COVID-19 vaccine. Findings of the study overall: Baseline serology detected seropositivity in only a handful of AZD1222 recipients. Spike-specific TCR breadth and depth went up after people got two AZD1222 doses. Clonal diversity was possibly underestimated, and the donors were mostly white British, with more females. CD4 TCRs covered the whole spike, strongest at regions 160-218 and 743-854.

Assay: immunoSEQ multiplex PCR; the TCRdb copy retains only in-frame clones and omits some. The repertoire holds approximately 150,000 clones, with around 92% as singletons. The origin of this receptor is an adult who received the AZD1222 COVID-19 vaccine. This specimen was peripheral blood, taken 28 days after the second AZD1222 dose.

The CDR3 DNA sequence: TGTGCCAGCAGCTTGGGGGGTCGAGGTTTCGAGCAGTACTTC. Residues: CASSLGGRGFEQYF. The chain uses TRBV5-6 and TRBJ2-7; D gene uncertain. The CDR3 contains 14 residues. Germline V lookup: CDR1 SGHDT, CDR2 YYEEEE. The V and J ends lost 0 bases and 6 bases respectively, with 13 bases between them.